The T cell receptor beta chain under discussion was sequenced for a study of T-cell reconstitution after alpha-beta-depleted transplantation in children. In germline, CDR1 is SGHTA, CDR2 FQGNSA. V shed 2 bases and J 4 bases; nucleotides not matched to a gene: 6. The CDR3 sequence is 15 residues long. The TCRbeta library incorporated unique molecular identifiers. TCRdb reprocessed the PCR reads with MiXCR, giving one entry per CDR3 protein. The sample has about 600,000 distinct CDR3 sequences; about 10% are singletons. This clonotype was recorded many times. The sequence came from a human donor who donated a stem cell graft to a child with acute myeloid leukemia. The chain employs TRBV7-2 and TRBJ2-7; TRBD2 aligns across 9 bases. This material consisted of PBMCs from the stem cell graft donor, taken from the stem cell graft. The CDR3 loop is CASSLMTSGLYEQYF. The CDR3 bases are TGTGCCAGCAGCTTAATGACTAGCGGATTGTACGAGCAGTACTTC.